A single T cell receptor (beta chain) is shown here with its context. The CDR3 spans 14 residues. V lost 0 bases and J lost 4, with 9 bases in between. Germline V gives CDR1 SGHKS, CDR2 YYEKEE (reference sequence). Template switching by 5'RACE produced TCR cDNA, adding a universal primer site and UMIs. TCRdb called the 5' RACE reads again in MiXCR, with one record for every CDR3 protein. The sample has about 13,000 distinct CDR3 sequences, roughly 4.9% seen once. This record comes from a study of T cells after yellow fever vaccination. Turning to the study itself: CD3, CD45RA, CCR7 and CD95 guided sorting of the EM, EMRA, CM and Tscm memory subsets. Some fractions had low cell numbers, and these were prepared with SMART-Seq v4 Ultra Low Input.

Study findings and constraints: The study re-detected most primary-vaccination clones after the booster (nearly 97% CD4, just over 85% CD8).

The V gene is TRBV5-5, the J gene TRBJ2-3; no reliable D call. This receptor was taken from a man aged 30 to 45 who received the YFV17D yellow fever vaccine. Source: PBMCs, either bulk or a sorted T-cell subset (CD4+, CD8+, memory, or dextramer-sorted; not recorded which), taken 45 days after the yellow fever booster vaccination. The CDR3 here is CASSLALGSDTQYF. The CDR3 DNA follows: TGTGCCAGCAGCTTGGCGCTGGGGTCAGATACGCAGTATTTT.